This TCR beta chain stems from a study of cytomegalovirus exposure and HLA in healthy donors. Germline V gives CDR1 MNHEY, CDR2 SMNVEV (reference sequence). This CDR3 contains 13 residues. This PCR relied on a set of 60 Vbeta primers and 13 Jbeta primers. Clones were sequenced by immunoSEQ multiplex PCR, and TCRdb holds only the in-frame ones, with some missing. The sample is made up of approximately 75,000 clones, and the top ten hold approximately 0.81% of it. V and J are TRBV27 and TRBJ1-1, with TRBD1 matching over 10 bases. Sample: PBMCs. The sequence was obtained from a boy aged 5-17 years in good health and CMV-seronegative. The CDR3 coding sequence is TGTGTGGACAGGGGGACGTTGAACACTGAAGCTTTCTTT. Translating gives CVDRGTLNTEAFF.